This entry is about one T cell receptor beta chain. Its specificity is unknown. The data are from a study of CD4 T cells in relation to SARS-CoV-2 and coronaviruses. Study-wide results and limits: No donor gave both pre-pandemic and post-infection samples. The cross-reactivity analysis covered only spike protein, not other viral proteins. Crossreactive clones expanded significantly less to SARS-CoV-2 than monoreactive clones.

CD4+ T cells from unexposed donors were obtained before the COVID-19 pandemic (2011-2018). CD4+ T cells were isolated from the cells after about ten days of culture. Unexposed-donor CD4+ T cells were probed with SARS-CoV-2 S/N and four cold-coronavirus spikes, cells permitting. TCRdb's table, derived via immunoSEQ multiplex PCR, lists solely in-frame clones and lacks some. The sample includes roughly 23,000 clones, roughly 73% seen only once; the top ten take about a sixth. There are 16 residues in the CDR3. Trimming pared 5 bases from V and 6 bases from J, leaving 20 bases between. The V gene's germline CDR1 is SGHAT and CDR2 FQNNGV.

This chain links TRBV11-2 with TRBJ2-1, with D perhaps matching TRBD2 (6 bases). The sample was CD4+ T cells from PBMCs, cultured in vitro. This TCR was sampled from a human donor in good health. The CDR3 is CASSLGLLVKRNEQFF. In DNA, the CDR3 is TGTGCCAGCAGCCTGGGACTCCTGGTTAAACGCAATGAGCAGTTCTTC.